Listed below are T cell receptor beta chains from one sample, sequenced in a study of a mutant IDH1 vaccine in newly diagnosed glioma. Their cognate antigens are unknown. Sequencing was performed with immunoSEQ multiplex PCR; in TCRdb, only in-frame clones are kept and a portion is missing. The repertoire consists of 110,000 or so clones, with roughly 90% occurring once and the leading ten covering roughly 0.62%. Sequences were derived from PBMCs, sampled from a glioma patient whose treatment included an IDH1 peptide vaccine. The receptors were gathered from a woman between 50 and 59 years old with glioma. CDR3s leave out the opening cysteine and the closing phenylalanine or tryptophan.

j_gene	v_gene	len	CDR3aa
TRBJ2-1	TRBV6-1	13	ASRTGTRSYNEQF
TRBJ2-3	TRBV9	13	ASSSRQGSTDTQY
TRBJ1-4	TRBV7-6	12	ASSLRTGDEKLF
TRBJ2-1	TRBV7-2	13	ASSPWTGNLNEQF
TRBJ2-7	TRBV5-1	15	ASSQRSATGTPYEQY
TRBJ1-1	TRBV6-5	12	ASSYSTGNTEAF
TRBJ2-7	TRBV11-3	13	ASSLGGSSTYEQY
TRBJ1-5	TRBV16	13	ASSQSGQSNQPQH
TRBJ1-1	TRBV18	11	ASRIDSNTEAF
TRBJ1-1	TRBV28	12	ASSSGTMNTEAF
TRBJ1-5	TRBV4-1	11	ASSRGQNQPQH
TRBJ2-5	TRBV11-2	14	ASSLVSTSGQETQY
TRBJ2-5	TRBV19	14	ASSIVRAGGMKTQY
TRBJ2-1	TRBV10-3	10	AISPRSHEQF
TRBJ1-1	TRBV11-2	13	ASSQGGAPQTEAF
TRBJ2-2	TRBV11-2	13	ASSLSRLNTGELF
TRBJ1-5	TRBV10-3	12	AISGQGRGQPQH
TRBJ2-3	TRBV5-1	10	ASSLWEDTQY
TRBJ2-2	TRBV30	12	AGATDTNTGELF
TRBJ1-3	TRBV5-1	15	ASSPSSGGGHGNTIY
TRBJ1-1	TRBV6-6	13	ASSYSTSGKTEAF
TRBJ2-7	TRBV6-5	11	ASAGGGQYEQY
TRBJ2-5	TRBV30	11	AWSVFTGETQY
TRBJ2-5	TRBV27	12	ASRRDRGLETQY
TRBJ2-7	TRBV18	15	ASSPYVPGQGIDEQY
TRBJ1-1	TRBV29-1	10	SGLGGATEAF
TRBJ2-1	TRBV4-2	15	ASSHRTSELGGDEQF
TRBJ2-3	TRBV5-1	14	ASSLGGRGTTDTQY
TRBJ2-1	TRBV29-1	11	SVRSPRAGEQF
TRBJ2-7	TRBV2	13	ASRAPRQGVYEQY
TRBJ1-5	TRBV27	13	ASSLSGYSNQPQH
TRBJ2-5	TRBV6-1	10	ASSPTWGTQY
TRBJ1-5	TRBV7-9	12	ASSLGRDGQPQH
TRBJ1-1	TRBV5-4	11	ASSMTVNTEAF
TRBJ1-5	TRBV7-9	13	ASSFGTGSEGPQH
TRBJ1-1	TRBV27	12	ASRPEVLNTEAF
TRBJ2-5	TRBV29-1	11	SVEIQGTETQY
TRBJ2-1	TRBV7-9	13	ASSPGLAEAHEQF
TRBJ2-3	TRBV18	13	ASSPIQGREDTQY
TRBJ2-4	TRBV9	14	ASSEGDTLAKNIQY
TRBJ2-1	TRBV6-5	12	ASYVGGSYNEQF
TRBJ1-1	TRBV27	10	ASSFGGGQAF
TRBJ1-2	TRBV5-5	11	ASSVTGFYGYT
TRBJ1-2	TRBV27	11	ASSLQENYGYT
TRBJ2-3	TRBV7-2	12	ASSFERKTDTQY
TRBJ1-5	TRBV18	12	ASSTGDSNQPQH
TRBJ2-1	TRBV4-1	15	ASSQGTGTGTYNEQF
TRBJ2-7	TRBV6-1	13	ASSRRSGGENEQY
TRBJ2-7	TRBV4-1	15	ASSQTGDPGGAYEQY
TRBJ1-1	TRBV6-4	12	ASSPKRASTEAF
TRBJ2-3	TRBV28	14	ASSLLGEGLADTQY
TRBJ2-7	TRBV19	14	ASSTYPSGRGNEQY
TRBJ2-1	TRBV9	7	ASGQAQF
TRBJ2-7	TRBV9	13	ASSVDSGSSYEQY
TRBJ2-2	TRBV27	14	ASSSPGTLNTGELF
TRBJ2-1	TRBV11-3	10	ASRSGSDEQF
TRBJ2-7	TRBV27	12	ASSSPTQTSGTY